The 16 T cell receptor beta chains below come from one sample, sequenced in a study of regulatory T cells in long-lasting Graves disease. The authors built TCR beta libraries using iRepertoire HTBI primers and Arm-PCR of CDR3 regions. TCRdb re-derived calls from the multiplex PCR reads in MiXCR, one entry per CDR3 protein. The sample shows a few hundred thousand distinct CDR3 sequences, 18% of them seen only once. As to time point: newly diagnosed GD, antithyroid drugs for less than 3 months. Following extraction of RNA from PBMCs, that RNA was used to make the TCR library. This sample also appeared in a second study, on T cells in Graves' hyperthyroidism and ophthalmopathy.

This sample comprised peripheral blood mononuclear cells (PBMCs), obtained at new diagnosis, from a patient treated with antithyroid drugs. The receptor set was obtained from a woman aged 25 to 39 with Graves disease.

This clonotype was recorded many times. This chain uses TRBV6-2 or TRBV6-3 with TRBJ2-7, with unresolved D. Looked up from germline, CDR1 is MNHEY and CDR2 is SVGEGT. The CDR3 is 15 residues long. V lost 4 bases and J 2 bases, leaving 15 bases between the germline ends. CDR3 residues: CASSLAAETTYEQYF. CDR3 sequence (DNA): TGTGCCAGCAGTTTAGCAGCTGAGACAACCTACGAGCAGTACTTC.

This clonotype was recorded at least ten times. This rearrangement joins TRBV20-1 to TRBJ2-1; D gene uncertain. The CDR3 contains 13 residues. Germline CDR1 and CDR2: DFQATT and SNEGSKA (reference sequence). Trimming left V 0 bases short and J 9 bases short, with 12 bases between. CDR3 region: CSARDGRLGEQFF. Here the CDR3 DNA reads TGCAGTGCTAGAGATGGAAGGTTAGGTGAGCAGTTCTTC.

This clonotype was seen many times. The rearrangement joins TRBV10-3 to TRBJ2-7, with a tentative D call TRBD1 (5 bases). Per germline, CDR1 ENHRY and CDR2 SYGVKD. The V and J ends lost 1 base and 1 base respectively, with 8 bases between them. The CDR3 extends over 14 amino acids. The CDR3 loop reads CAISEYRRSYEQYF. The CDR3 nucleotides are TGTGCCATCAGTGAGTACAGGAGATCCTACGAGCAGTACTTC.

This clonotype was found once. The chain has TRBV20-1 and TRBJ1-6; D unclear. This CDR3 comprises 15 residues. Germline lookup yields CDR1 DFQATT and CDR2 SNEGSKA (reference sequence). Trimming stripped 3 bases from V and 5 bases from J, with 14 bases between. DNA of the CDR3: TGCAGTGCTAGGGCGGAAGAAGTGAATAATTCACCCCTCCACTTT. This sequence encodes CSARAEEVNNSPLHF.

This clonotype has just a few counts. The V and J genes are TRBV4-1 and TRBJ1-5; 7 bases map to TRBD1. The CDR3 is 15 residues long. V lost 4 bases to trimming and J lost 3 bases; unmatched junction nucleotides: 6. Germline loops: CDR1 MGHRA, CDR2 YSYEKL. CDR3 nucleotide sequence: TGCGCCAGCAGCCTTCAGGGGGGGAACAATCAGCCCCAGCATTTT. Translating gives CASSLQGGNNQPQHF.

The table lists this clonotype with many counts. The rearrangement joins TRBV5-1 to TRBJ2-1, with 8 bases matching TRBD2. The CDR3 length is 15 residues. CDR1 and CDR2 (germline): SGHRS, YFSETQ. The V gene end was trimmed by 0 bases and the J gene end by 7 bases; junction bases not matched to a gene: 6. The CDR3 protein is CASSLDLRGGNEQFF. The CDR3 nucleotides are TGCGCCAGCAGCTTGGATTTACGCGGGGGGAATGAGCAGTTCTTC. The variable domain in full, with the rest retrieved from reference TRBV5-1 and TRBJ2-1, is KAGVTQTPRYLIKTRGQQVTLSCSPISGHRSVSWYQQTPGQGLQFLFEYFSETQRNKGNFPGRFSGRQFSNSRSEMNVSTLELGDSALYLCASSLDLRGGNEQFFGPGTRLTVL.

This clonotype was observed many times. The chain has TRBV4-1 and TRBJ2-3; D might be TRBD2 (7 bases). Germline CDR1 MGHRA, CDR2 YSYEKL. V was shortened by 1 base and J by 0 bases, with 20 bases between the two germline ends. The CDR3 is 19 amino acids. The CDR3 here is CASSQGYAGATFSTDTQYF. The CDR3 bases are TGCGCCAGCAGCCAAGGTTATGCGGGGGCAACCTTTAGCACAGATACGCAGTATTTT.

At least ten counts were recorded for this clonotype. This chain joins TRBV5-1 and TRBJ1-2; 9 bases line up with TRBD1. There are 14 residues in the CDR3. The junction had 5 bases not matched to a gene; V was cut back by 6 bases and J by 2 bases. Germline assignment: CDR1 SGHRS and CDR2 YFSETQ. CDR3 amino acids: CASNTGGQNYGYTF. The CDR3 region has the DNA TGCGCCAGCAATACAGGGGGCCAAAACTATGGCTACACCTTC.

This clonotype has at least ten counts. DNA for the CDR3: TGTGCCAGCAAGGGAAGCCTAGCTATGGAGACCCAGTACTTC. This encodes CASKGSLAMETQYF. The chain has TRBV11-1 and TRBJ2-5; D is possibly TRBD2 (5 bases). CDR3 length: 14 amino acids. V was clipped by 7 bases and J by 5 bases, with 17 bases between them. CDR1 and CDR2 from the germline V gene are SGHAT and FQDESV (reference sequence).

This clonotype showed up just a few times. This chain connects TRBV7-9 to TRBJ2-3, with D possibly being TRBD1 or TRBD2 (5 bases each). V gave up 1 base and J gave up 12 bases, with 17 bases separating them. CDR1 SEHNR and CDR2 FQNEAQ come from the germline V gene (reference sequence). This CDR3 is 14 amino acids long. In nucleotides, the CDR3 is TGTGCCAGCAGCTTAGGGGCGGGTGGGGCAACACAGTATTTT. Its protein product is CASSLGAGGATQYF. The full variable domain, rest sourced from reference TRBV7-9 and TRBJ2-3, is DTGVSQNPRHKITKRGQNVTFRCDPISEHNRLYWYRQTLGQGPEFLTYFQNEAQLEKSRLLSDRFSAERPKGSFSTLEIQRTEQGDSAMYLCASSLGAGGATQYFGPGTRLTVL.

In this sample, this clonotype turned up many times. This chain uses TRBV6-5 with TRBJ2-7; TRBD1 or TRBD2 may be the D gene (5 bases each). Germline V gene sequence: CDR1 MNHEY, CDR2 SVGAGI. CDR3 size: 18 residues. Trimming removed 0 bases from V and 1 base from J, with 19 bases in between. For the CDR3, the DNA is TGTGCCAGCAGTTACTCGGTGCCCGGGACCCAACATTCCTACGAGCAGTACTTC. It translates to CASSYSVPGTQHSYEQYF.

This clonotype was detected once. This chain joins TRBV18 and TRBJ1-1; D gene unclear. V lost 6 bases and J lost 1, with 6 bases in between. Germline lookup yields CDR1 KGHSH and CDR2 LQKENI. The CDR3 is 12 amino acids. This CDR3 reads CASSGENTEAFF. CDR3 DNA sequence: TGTGCCAGCTCCGGAGAGAACACTGAAGCTTTCTTT. The complete variable domain, with remaining parts taken from reference TRBV18 and TRBJ1-1, reads NAGVMQNPRHLVRRRGQEARLRCSPMKGHSHVYWYRQLPEEGLKFMVYLQKENIIDESGMPKERFSAEFPKEGPSILRIQQVVRGDSAAYFCASSGENTEAFFGQGTRLTVV.

This clonotype has at least ten counts. The chain uses TRBV20-1 and TRBJ2-4; 10 nucleotides match TRBD1. The germline V gene encodes CDR1 DFQATT and CDR2 SNEGSKA (reference sequence). V lost 0 bases, J lost 9 bases, and 8 bases stayed unmatched. This CDR3 contains 15 residues. The CDR3 reads CSARDGTGVVGIQYF. DNA for the CDR3: TGCAGTGCTAGAGATGGGACAGGGGTGGTGGGCATTCAGTACTTC.

This clonotype was observed many times. J is TRBJ2-7 and V is TRBV20-1, with 7 bases identical to TRBD1. There are 15 residues in the CDR3. Per germline, CDR1 DFQATT and CDR2 SNEGSKA (reference sequence). V was pared by 6 bases and J by 1 base, with 12 bases of the junction left unmatched. This CDR3 reads CSASDRARPSYEQYF. The CDR3 bases are TGCAGTGCCTCTGACAGGGCCCGTCCTTCCTACGAGCAGTACTTC.

This clonotype was detected ten times or more. The chain couples TRBV11-2 to TRBJ2-5; a weak D match, TRBD2 (6 bases). The CDR3 contains 16 residues. Trimming removed 5 bases from V and 5 bases from J, with 21 bases in between. Per germline, CDR1 SGHAT and CDR2 FQNNGV. The CDR3 region has the DNA TGTGCCAGCAGCGTCTCCGGGCACGGAGGGCAGGAGACCCAGTACTTC. Protein: CASSVSGHGGQETQYF.

This clonotype showed up many times. The genes are TRBV5-1 and TRBJ1-1; tentative D call: TRBD1 (5 bases). V was clipped by 4 bases and J by 3 bases, with 19 bases between them. The CDR3 consists of 16 residues. CDR1 is SGHRS and CDR2 is YFSETQ in the germline V gene. CDR3 sequence reads: CASSRQKGRFDTEAFF. The CDR3 DNA reads as TGCGCCAGCAGCCGACAGAAGGGCAGGTTCGACACTGAAGCTTTCTTT.